The sample holds one count of the clone carrying this T cell receptor beta chain. This sample is drawn from a study of PD-L1 blockade in urothelial cancer. Overall study: About nine tenths of the roughly 29 patients comprised males who had bladder-origin urothelial cancer. The median number of T cells present in blood samples was some 140,000.

In each PCR, synthetic TCR analog templates were spiked in. Generated by immunoSEQ multiplex PCR, the TCRdb table keeps only in-frame clones and is missing some. The sample includes tens of thousands of clones, about 83% of them seen just once. Time point defined: pretreatment peripheral blood. The germline CDR1 and CDR2 sequences are MDHEN and SYDVKM. The CDR3 is made up of 14 amino acids. V lost 4 bases to trimming and J lost 8 bases, with 17 bases between them. This sample comprised PBMCs, obtained around atezolizumab (anti-PD-L1) treatment. This sequence originates from a man aged 55 to 70 with urothelial cancer. This sequence joins TRBV28 and TRBJ1-2; D gene unclear. The CDR3 spells CASSSPPTTGGYTF. In DNA, the CDR3 is TGTGCCAGCAGTTCTCCACCGACAACGGGGGGCTACACCTTC.